These T cell receptor beta chains were read from a single sample in a study of beta chain features in type 1 diabetes. Sequenced by immunoSEQ multiplex PCR; TCRdb stores in-frame clones only, minus some. The sample lists roughly 700,000 clones, 13% occurring once. Sequences were obtained from naive CD4+ T cells from blood. The receptors were sampled from a man aged 18 to 30 with type 1 diabetes. Both conserved end residues are part of each CDR3. The D gene is left open where the match is weak. Expanded clones get a size class; other rows say once, few or many, or leave the size out.

size: few; D: .; J: TRBJ1-4; V: TRBV18; CDR3: CASSPPGRGNEKLFF; DNA: TGTGCCAGCTCACCCCCGGGGAGGGGGAACGAAAAACTGTTTTTT
size: .; D: TRBD2; J: TRBJ2-7; V: TRBV5-4; CDR3: CASSPGGDSYEQYF; DNA: TGTGCCAGCAGCCCGGGGGGGGACTCCTACGAGCAGTACTTC
size: .; D: TRBD1; J: TRBJ1-4; V: TRBV9; CDR3: CASGDRAATNEKLFF; DNA: TGTGCCAGCGGAGACAGGGCCGCAACTAATGAAAAACTGTTTTTT
size: .; D: .; J: TRBJ1-1; V: TRBV29-1; CDR3: CSVVGGRTEAFF; DNA: TGCAGCGTTGTGGGGGGGAGGACTGAAGCTTTCTTT
size: few; D: TRBD2; J: TRBJ2-1; V: TRBV14; CDR3: CASSHLTSGVYNEQFF; DNA: TGTGCCAGCAGCCACCTAACTAGCGGGGTTTACAATGAGCAGTTCTTC
size: .; D: TRBD1; J: TRBJ1-5; V: TRBV5-1; CDR3: CASRRGQGSNQPQHF; DNA: TGCGCCAGCAGGCGGGGACAGGGTAGCAATCAGCCCCAGCATTTT
size: .; D: .; J: TRBJ1-2; V: TRBV30; CDR3: CAWIRGTHYGYTF; DNA: TGTGCCTGGATTAGGGGGACCCACTATGGCTACACCTTC
size: .; D: .; J: TRBJ2-2; V: TRBV9; CDR3: CASSIPGDPGELFF; DNA: TGTGCCAGCAGTATACCAGGGGATCCCGGGGAGCTGTTTTTT
size: few; D: .; J: TRBJ2-2; V: TRBV5-1; CDR3: CASSLPANTGELFF; DNA: TGCGCCAGCAGCTTGCCCGCGAACACCGGGGAGCTGTTTTTT
size: few; D: .; J: TRBJ2-5; V: TRBV11-2; CDR3: CASSFGYQETQYF; DNA: TGTGCCAGCAGCTTCGGGTACCAAGAGACCCAGTACTTC
size: .; D: .; J: TRBJ1-6; V: TRBV27; CDR3: CATQGRGNNSPLHF; DNA: TGTGCCACCCAAGGGAGGGGGAATAATTCACCCCTCCACTTT
size: few; D: TRBD1; J: TRBJ2-6; V: TRBV6-5; CDR3: CASSYPGGTGANVLTF; DNA: TGTGCCAGCAGTTATCCAGGGGGTACAGGGGCCAACGTCCTGACTTTC
size: .; D: .; J: TRBJ1-2; V: TRBV4-1; CDR3: CASSPTTTSGRGYTF; DNA: TGCGCCAGCAGCCCAACAACCACTTCAGGGCGCGGCTACACCTTC
size: .; D: TRBD2; J: TRBJ2-1; V: TRBV4-1; CDR3: CASSQRGLAGGLSSYNEQFF; DNA: TGCGCCAGCAGCCAACGTGGACTAGCGGGGGGCTTAAGCTCCTACAATGAGCAGTTCTTC
size: .; D: .; J: TRBJ2-3; V: TRBV28; CDR3: CASSPPEGVADTQYF; DNA: TGTGCCAGCAGCCCCCCTGAGGGGGTCGCAGATACGCAGTATTTT
size: .; D: .; J: TRBJ1-2; V: TRBV9; CDR3: CASSVALGENYGYTF; DNA: TGTGCCAGCAGCGTAGCGCTCGGGGAAAACTATGGCTACACCTTC
size: .; D: .; J: TRBJ2-7; V: TRBV30; CDR3: CAWSPGTTSEQYF; DNA: TGTGCCTGGAGTCCCGGGACCACCAGCGAGCAGTACTTC
size: .; D: .; J: TRBJ2-7; V: TRBV4-1; CDR3: CASSQGTANSYEQYF; DNA: TGCGCCAGCAGCCAAGGGACAGCGAACTCCTACGAGCAGTACTTC
size: few; D: .; J: TRBJ1-1; V: TRBV29-1; CDR3: CSVVGNGYTEAFF; DNA: TGCAGCGTTGTGGGGAATGGGTACACTGAAGCTTTCTTT
size: .; D: TRBD1; J: TRBJ2-4; V: TRBV6-5; CDR3: CASSRGPAKNIQYF; DNA: TGTGCCAGCAGCAGGGGGCCGGCCAAAAACATTCAGTACTTC
size: .; D: .; J: TRBJ1-2; V: TRBV28; CDR3: CASSSPDSNVFGYTF; DNA: TGTGCCAGCAGTTCCCCCGACAGTAACGTTTTTGGCTACACCTTC
size: few; D: .; J: TRBJ1-6; V: TRBV30; CDR3: CAATDGGPLHF; DNA: TGTGCCGCGACGGACGGGGGACCCCTCCACTTT
size: few; D: .; J: TRBJ2-3; V: TRBV15; CDR3: CATSRDLAGKGTDTQYF; DNA: TGTGCCACCAGCAGAGATCTCGCAGGGAAGGGGACAGATACGCAGTATTTT
size: few; D: .; J: TRBJ1-5; V: TRBV5-6; CDR3: CASSLRVRTDQPQHF; DNA: TGTGCCAGCAGCTTGAGGGTACGGACAGATCAGCCCCAGCATTTT
size: .; D: .; J: TRBJ2-7; V: TRBV18; CDR3: CASSPRQGYHEQYF; DNA: TGTGCCAGCTCACCACGGCAGGGGTACCACGAGCAGTACTTC
size: .; D: .; J: TRBJ2-5; V: TRBV5-1; CDR3: CASSLGGGMETQYF; DNA: TGCGCCAGCAGCCTCGGCGGAGGGATGGAGACCCAGTACTTC
size: .; D: .; J: TRBJ2-7; V: TRBV5-1; CDR3: CASSLDMGKTYEQYF; DNA: TGCGCCAGCAGCTTGGATATGGGGAAGACCTACGAGCAGTACTTC
size: few; D: TRBD1; J: TRBJ2-1; V: TRBV10-3; CDR3: CAISQYPQGARDEQFF; DNA: TGTGCCATCAGCCAGTACCCACAGGGGGCTAGGGATGAGCAGTTCTTC
size: .; D: TRBD1; J: TRBJ2-2; V: TRBV7-2; CDR3: CASTLFPISGQGGAGELFF; DNA: TGTGCCAGCACTCTATTCCCTATATCGGGACAGGGCGGGGCCGGGGAGCTGTTTTTT
size: few; D: .; J: TRBJ2-7; V: TRBV29-1; CDR3: CSVSDRYEQYF; DNA: TGCAGCGTTTCCGACAGATACGAGCAGTACTTC
size: .; D: .; J: TRBJ2-2; V: TRBV25-1; CDR3: CASSAQATGELFF; DNA: TGTGCCAGCAGTGCCCAGGCCACCGGGGAGCTGTTTTTT